This T cell receptor (beta chain) was identified during a study of blood T cell repertoires in COVID-19. As for the study in general: The United States, Italy and Spain supplied acute and convalescent COVID-19 samples. Nucleic acid was either cDNA or gDNA, and it came from T cells, B-cell-depleted T cells, or PBMCs.

Followed over time, Seattle patients had been enrolled while infection was active. Generated by immunoSEQ multiplex PCR, the TCRdb table keeps only in-frame clones and is missing some. This sample has 290,000 or so clones; roughly 92% occur once, and the top ten carry roughly 2.3%. J was trimmed by 5 bases and V by 2 bases; bases with no gene match: 6. CDR3 length: 15 residues. Germline lookup yields CDR1 KGHSH and CDR2 LQKENI. V usage is TRBV18 and J usage is TRBJ2-3; TRBD1 matches 8 bases. The sequence was collected from a woman aged 25 to 39 with COVID-19, enrolled during active disease. The specimen sequenced was peripheral blood. The CDR3 loop is CASSPDRGAGDTQYF. CDR3 nucleotides: TGTGCCAGCTCACCAGACAGGGGCGCAGGAGATACGCAGTATTTT.